These T cell receptor beta chains were read from a single sample in a study of T cells in Graves' hyperthyroidism and ophthalmopathy. MiXCR, applied by TCRdb to the multiplex PCR reads, yields one record per CDR3 protein. Of a few hundred thousand distinct CDR3 sequences in the sample, about 18% are singletons; the top ten hold 40% to 45%. Sequenced input: blood. The source of these receptors is a man between 18 and 29 years old with Graves' ophthalmopathy. The CDR3 runs from the conserved cysteine through the conserved F or W. Only some rows state a clone size, as once, few, many or a class for expanded clones.

13,many,TRBJ1-6,TRBV11-2,CASSLEGSVTLHF
14,.,TRBJ2-7,TRBV19,CASSIGTVAYEQYF
14,many,TRBJ2-2,TRBV12-3/TRBV12-4,CASSSRRWTGELFF
15,.,TRBJ2-3,TRBV6-2/TRBV6-3,CASSYSTGITDTQYF
16,.,TRBJ2-6,TRBV19,CASSTDRVSGANVLTF
14,many,TRBJ2-1,TRBV7-3,CASSRGQAYNEQFF
12,many,TRBJ1-2,TRBV24-1,CATEDISWGYTF
14,many,TRBJ2-3,TRBV2,CASSANRVRDTQYF
12,many,TRBJ2-5,TRBV28,CASSSAPETQYF
15,many,TRBJ1-6,TRBV13,CASSLGTGYPSPLHF
14,many,TRBJ2-7,TRBV5-8,CASSLGQGVYEQYF
12,many,TRBJ1-1,TRBV6-1,CASRQGYTEAFF
16,.,TRBJ1-5,TRBV4-1,CASSQEEGYSNQPQHF
16,.,TRBJ2-6,TRBV4-1,CASSQDSELGANVLTF
15,.,TRBJ1-1,TRBV7-9,CASLQGGQGDTEAFF
17,.,TRBJ2-5,TRBV3-1,CASSPLGGLGGGETQYF
16,few,TRBJ2-3,TRBV6-1,CASSEWGGGMNDAQYF
14,many,TRBJ1-2,TRBV20-1,CSASPAGYGYGYTF
14,many,TRBJ2-3,TRBV5-6,CASSLIRSTDTQYF
16,many,TRBJ2-3,TRBV2,CASSRGRGEGTDTQYF
16,few,TRBJ1-1,TRBV6-2/TRBV6-3,CASSYVGGQGNTEAFF
14,.,TRBJ2-7,TRBV15,CATSRGGGNYEQYF
12,many,TRBJ1-4,TRBV28,CASTRAGEKLFF
13,many,TRBJ1-5,TRBV28,CASSGNLGQPQHF
14,many,TRBJ2-7,TRBV2,CASRVSGATYEQYF
15,.,TRBJ2-6,TRBV5-1,CASSLQSSGANVLTF
15,few,TRBJ2-7,TRBV5-1,CTSSSRGLAGDEQYF
16,.,TRBJ2-1,TRBV7-9,CASSPLQGLSYNEQFF
14,many,TRBJ2-5,TRBV3-1,CASSTSLAPETQYF
12,many,TRBJ2-5,TRBV20-1,CSASRLQETQYF
14,.,TRBJ1-2,TRBV15,CATSRGTLNYGYTF
17,few,TRBJ2-1,TRBV15,CATSRDSGTSHVDEQFF
13,many,TRBJ2-2,TRBV3-1,CASSAAATGELFF
13,many,TRBJ2-7,TRBV20-1,CSARGLRGLEQYF
15,.,TRBJ1-1,TRBV5-5,CASSGGQGRNPEAFF
21,.,TRBJ2-6,TRBV7-9,CATAPDPGPGQGIFGANVLTF
15,few,TRBJ2-7,TRBV28,CASSSVSEFAYEQYF
14,.,TRBJ1-1,TRBV5-1,CASSLRGHFTEAFF
13,many,TRBJ1-2,TRBV3-1,CASSPRDRGGYTF
17,many,TRBJ1-6,TRBV3-1,CASSQATWTGVGSPLHF
12,many,TRBJ1-6,TRBV3-1,CASSRTSSPLHF
12,many,TRBJ1-1,TRBV20-1,CSAQGGDTEAFF
14,few,TRBJ2-5,TRBV9,CASSPRLARETQYF
13,few,TRBJ2-3,TRBV10-3,CAIQGTAGDTQYF
13,.,TRBJ2-3,TRBV6-2/TRBV6-3,CASSVPGVDTQYF
15,.,TRBJ1-6,TRBV9,CASSVAPGVNSPLHF